A selection of T cell receptor beta chains follows, all from one sample in a study of blood T cell repertoires in COVID-19. Here immunoSEQ multiplex PCR was the method, and the copy in TCRdb shows in-frame clones only, minus some. The sample shows approximately 260,000 clones, more than 75% of them seen only once. The sequenced material came from PBMCs or T cells enriched from blood (not recorded which). The receptors shown here come from a woman in her 50s who had been exposed to COVID-19. Each CDR3 is given with its conserved first and last residue. A clone size is listed for some rows: how often the clone was seen (once, few, many), or a class if it is expanded.

>TRBV5-1|-|TRBJ1-1
CASSPTVSNTEAFF
>TRBV27|-|TRBJ2-4
CASSATDGNRNIQYF
>TRBV11-2|-|TRBJ1-1
CASSLDGRGRAFF
>TRBV7-2|few|TRBJ2-5
CASSFRAGKETQYF
>TRBV5-1|-|TRBJ1-1
CASSVRGTEAFF
>TRBV19|once|TRBJ2-4
CASSISTQAKNIQYF
>TRBV5-6|-|TRBJ1-5
CASSRGTASNQPQHF
>TRBV5-1|-|TRBJ2-1
CASSILNRDYEQFF
>TRBV5-1|-|TRBJ2-2
CASSFKGQDTGELFF
>TRBV24-1|-|TRBJ1-2
CATSDLWGGGYTF
>TRBV7-8|-|TRBJ2-3
CASSLIAGGVTDTQYF
>TRBV28|-|TRBJ1-1
CASSPILFPRGTEAFF
>TRBV2|-|TRBJ2-7
CASREQGNYEQYF
>TRBV27|once|TRBJ2-7
CASRARERSHEQYF
>TRBV3-1/TRBV3-2|-|TRBJ2-7
CASSHRTGTPNYEQYF
>TRBV5-8|-|TRBJ2-3
CATDSISTDTQYF
>TRBV7-2|-|TRBJ2-1
CASSLDRWGGNEQFF
>TRBV7-8|-|TRBJ2-4
CASSSFASGAKNIQYF
>TRBV18|-|TRBJ1-6
CASSPKQGNSPLHF
>TRBV7-2|once|TRBJ2-5
CASSFGRQGSEETQYF
>TRBV7-9|-|TRBJ2-7
CASSVPGHEQYF
>TRBV6-2/TRBV6-3|-|TRBJ1-5
CASSYSSPSLTAQHF
>TRBV27|-|TRBJ2-3
CASRRLATPADTQYF
>TRBV10-3|-|TRBJ2-3
CAISMEDPRRDTQYF
>TRBV7-9|few|TRBJ2-1
CASSITDFHNEQFF
>TRBV15|few|TRBJ2-3
CATSRDITLAGDSTDTQYF
>TRBV6-5|-|TRBJ1-1
CASSWWANTEAFF
>TRBV5-8|once|TRBJ2-7
CASSFLQGAQYF
>TRBV5-1|once|TRBJ2-1
CASSSATSGTPYNEQFF
>TRBV19|-|TRBJ2-1
CASSPGGIYNEQFF
>TRBV6-5|-|TRBJ1-2
CASRTGTGAHGYTF
>TRBV19|-|TRBJ1-5
CASSISTGSNQPQHF
>TRBV20-1|-|TRBJ1-2
CSGEVGGGYTF
>TRBV7-2|-|TRBJ2-2
CASSLRGSTGELFF
>TRBV15|-|TRBJ2-3
CATSRTGSTDTQYF
>TRBV9|-|TRBJ2-3
CASSPTSDTQYF
>TRBV19|few|TRBJ2-7
CASTRKGDSSYEQYF
>TRBV11-2|-|TRBJ1-2
CASSLEGSSYGYTF
>TRBV5-6|-|TRBJ2-2
CASSLVGQGSTGELFF
>TRBV19|-|TRBJ1-2
CASSITGLSGYTF
>TRBV7-3|-|TRBJ1-1
CASSPLAGNTEAFF
>TRBV7-8|-|TRBJ1-3
CASTPGLRSGNTIYF
>TRBV5-4|-|TRBJ2-2
CASSPLSPNTGELFF
>TRBV18|-|TRBJ2-3
CASSPAASGLGGSTDTQYF
>TRBV6-2/TRBV6-3|-|TRBJ1-1
CASSSGTDYGGTEAFF
>TRBV29-1|-|TRBJ1-4
CSVEGQDNEKLFF
>TRBV28|-|TRBJ1-2
CASRWGGVYGYTF
>TRBV4-3|-|TRBJ1-4
CASSQDGPEKLFF
>TRBV12-3/TRBV12-4|-|TRBJ1-1
CASRIRGRAEAFF
>TRBV7-3|-|TRBJ1-2
CASSTGRGGYTF
>TRBV7-8|-|TRBJ2-5
CASSLAVSGAPVMNQYF
>TRBV7-2|-|TRBJ1-5
CASSFRGGGNQPQHF
>TRBV28|-|TRBJ1-4
CASTRDSLSATNEKLFF
>TRBV5-1|-|TRBJ1-4
CASSTGKPDRKEKLFF
>TRBV28|-|TRBJ2-5
CASRWAGREETQYF
>TRBV5-6|-|TRBJ2-5
CASSLGAHETQYF